This T cell receptor (beta chain) was sequenced during a study of cytomegalovirus exposure and HLA in healthy donors (dated by TCRdb to about 2017). With regard to the full study: In an earlier analysis of several hundred of the donors, less than 350 Gb of sequence data and 117 million unique TCR beta sequences from roughly 180 million T cells were reported. Genome-wide SNP genotypes for about 55% of the roughly 670 donors were used in a later genetic analysis, which treated that subset as a discovery cohort. Because of strong linkage in the cohort, roughly 5 DR-DQ haplotypes were treated as single units for association and clustering. Among the roughly 390 genotyped donors, around 81% belonged to the genetic ancestry cluster associated with self-reported Caucasian donors. Donor age, sex, ethnicity and CMV serostatus were compiled together with the repertoire data. The study combined high-throughput TCR immunosequencing, statistical association of individual TCRs with disease status, and machine learning to predict cytomegalovirus infection status. Among about 360 genotyped donors of the cohort, an average of about 240,000 unique TCR beta nucleotide sequences were sequenced per donor, roughly 20% of them non-productive. A separate validation cohort of over a hundred different subjects was used in addition to the roughly 670-subject first cohort. Rather than using new phenotypic data, the later analysis identified candidate immune exposures from TCR beta sequences and from how often those sequences occurred across donors. In a later analysis, previously published TCR beta repertoires from 550 to 750 donors were re-analyzed and high-resolution HLA genotyping was added so that TCR occurrence patterns could be studied. The study used immunosequencing to profile the T cell repertoires of 670 or so subjects and linked those repertoires to cytomegalovirus serostatus. All discovery cohort repertoires had been generated using a single sequencing platform. An earlier analysis of a few hundred of the donors applied high-throughput TCR beta sequencing to assess whether each TCR beta V gene segment acted as functional or pseudogenic. The study aimed to test whether cataloging public T cell receptors could reveal signatures of past pathogen exposure. Typing coverage varied by locus: roughly 620-640 donors for A, B, C, DRB1 and DQB1; roughly 560 for DQA1; more than 600 for DPA1; approximately 470 for DPB1. About 320 gigabases of sequencing data and tens of millions of unique TCR sequences were included in an early release covering roughly 600 HLA-typed donors. Class I and class II HLA loci were covered by the typing at four-digit resolution.

The cohort consisted of approximately 670 healthy bone marrow donors. Cohort members were all nominally healthy when sampled, although unrecorded immune exposures were likely present. The donor was CMV seronegative and was included in the group of a few hundred seronegative cohort members. Each donor provided a peripheral blood sample, and peripheral blood mononuclear cells were used for TCR beta sequencing. Genomic DNA was extracted from the blood cell samples with the Qiagen DNeasy Blood Extraction Kit. Libraries came from the immunoSEQ multiplex PCR assay. For the multiplex PCR, a mixture combining 60 forward primers for TCR Vbeta segments and 13 reverse primers for TCR Jbeta segments was used. The CDR3 region of rearranged TCR beta genes was amplified from genomic DNA by a multiplex PCR assay. The amplified TCR beta libraries were sequenced on the Illumina HiSeq System as 87-base-pair reads. The study's own analysis went as follows. In a later analysis, 70 million to 95 million unique TCR beta chains were counted across the 666 repertoires, and roughly 11 million of these chains were shared by at least two donors. Raw reads were error-corrected and collapsed into unique sequences by a nearest-neighbor algorithm in which closely related sequences were merged to remove PCR and sequencing errors. V, D and J gene segments were assigned by aligning CDR3 sequences to IMGT reference sequences. For a sequence to be retained, at least a six-nucleotide match to both a V gene segment and a J gene segment was required. A rearrangement was called productive if the CDR3 had no stop codons and remained in frame with V and J, and every other rearrangement was called non-productive. Following IMGT convention, CDR3 was defined as the stretch from the second conserved V-encoded cysteine to the conserved J-encoded phenylalanine. The earlier analysis of fewer than 750 of the donors excluded sequences that lacked an unambiguous match to a single V gene segment. In an earlier analysis of approximately 610 of the donors, V segments were called functional above 56.7% productive rearrangements and were called segregating when the between-donor standard deviation exceeded 5%. A statistical classification framework was developed to diagnose cytomegalovirus status using the catalog of TCR beta chain sequences. A later analysis assigned V and J genes by comparing TCR nucleotide sequences with IMGT/GENE-DB human TR gene sequences. Using the TCRdist pipeline, a later analysis assigned CDR3 sequences along with most-parsimonious VDJ recombination scenarios. In a later analysis, every TCR beta chain was defined by the combination of its CDR3 amino acid sequence and its V-gene family, and reads without a unique V-gene family were dropped. In a later analysis, around 650 highly shared, low-generation-probability nucleotide sequences were removed to address suspected cross-contamination and a sequencing artifact. In a later analysis, a clonal expansion index for each public chain was calculated from normalized within-repertoire ranks of inferred template counts. Generation probabilities in a later analysis came from a VDJ recombination model fitted to out-of-frame rearrangements, and those results were checked against IGoR. In a later analysis, TCR-TCR, TCR-HLA and TCR-CMV co-occurrence was scored with hypergeometric tests, and a repertoire-size bias correction was applied to TCR pairs. A later analysis estimated false discovery rates by permuting HLA or CMV assignments 20 times. A later analysis grouped co-occurring TCRs with DBSCAN, adding TCRdist sequence similarity when clustering within HLA-allele-positive subsets. Repertoires with fewer than 30,000 or more than 120,000 public chains were left out of co-occurrence clustering, as were five repertoires with anomalous nucleotide sharing. TCRdb holds this immuneACCESS table with in-frame rearrangements only. Some clones are missing; in checked studies, unresolved V genes explain under half, and the rest has no known cause. The DNA was the basis for D and trimming; V, J and clone size are from that table. Recorded for this sample are about 93,000 clones; about 82% of them occurred a single time. The ten largest make up around 6.7% of the sample.

With respect to this clone: There is no known antigen for this receptor. No clone much larger than this one lies a single base away; base qualities are absent.

V is pared back by 5 bases and J by 4 bases, with 14 bases lying between the germline termini. The CDR3 starts with the cysteine, ends with the phenylalanine, and has 14 residues. This entry keeps only the CDR3 DNA: 42 bases, framed from base 1. The germline V gene specifies MNHEY as CDR1 and SVGAGI as CDR2. Findings and caveats that apply to the study as a whole: Some IMGT-functional V segments, including TRBV6-2 and TRBV6-3, could not be told apart with the 87-base-pair reads, so those segments were excluded. In a later genetic analysis, a missense DCLRE1C variant was associated with V-gene and J-gene trimming of TCR beta chains, and the association was replicated in an independent cohort. A total of 164 TCR beta chains were listed by the study as associated with cytomegalovirus. A later genetic analysis reported fewer N-insertions in productive TCRs among donors in an Asian-associated ancestry cluster than the 666-donor mean. The earlier analysis of 450 to 700 of the donors excluded around 17 rarely observed V segments, including chromosome 9 orphons, because counts were too low. It was suggested by the authors that the approach could potentially be generalized to other disease states and immunological phenotypes. Compared with equally common non-associated chains, HLA-associated TCR beta chains in a later analysis were more clonally expanded and had lower generation probabilities. In both the original and validation cohorts, the classifier was reported to diagnose cytomegalovirus status with high specificity and sensitivity. HLA typing was unavailable for some donors at each locus, so association tests used only the typed subset. In a later analysis, several top co-occurrence clusters were reported to appear linked to parvovirus B19, influenza, CMV and Epstein-Barr virus. Only TCR beta chains were sequenced in this cohort, and the absence of alpha or paired-chain data limited detectable features. A cluster of highly shared sequence variants was judged likely to represent a technical artifact of the sequencing pipeline. Correlated functional status among segregating V segments might reflect linkage disequilibrium, but an unknown experimental factor could not be ruled out. In an earlier analysis of 450 to 750 of the donors, most TCR beta V segments appeared in productive rearrangements about 90% or about 30% of the time, broadly matching IMGT annotations. Most TCR sequences were observed very rarely across donors, whereas some public TCRs were present in many individuals. According to a later analysis, TCR association rates differed among HLA loci, with DRB1 alleles showing the most associated TCRs and HLA-C alleles showing the fewest. For the cohort, immune exposure information was limited to CMV serostatus. Assigning TCR associations to individual alleles was difficult when HLA alleles, especially DR and DQ, strongly co-occurred. In vitro tests confirmed that a few of the cytomegalovirus-associated TCR beta chains recognize cytomegalovirus antigens. A later analysis associated 16,951 TCR beta sequences with specific HLA alleles at a false discovery rate of 0.05. Most CMV-associated TCR beta chains appeared to be HLA-restricted in a later analysis, and the HLA associations seemed to be driven largely by CMV exposure. A further reported finding was that TCR beta sequences accurately predicted the HLA-A and HLA-B alleles for most subjects in the first cohort. Presence/absence analyses assumed roughly uniform sequencing depth across donors, an assumption that may not hold.

The V and J genes are TRBV6-5 and TRBJ1-1; the D gene is unclear. The sequence came from a man aged 25 to 45 in good health and CMV-seronegative. The sequenced sample consisted of PBMCs. This receptor has the CDR3 CASSEMNEGTEAFF. The bases read TGTGCCAGCAGTGAAATGAACGAGGGCACTGAAGCTTTCTTT.